The rows below give T cell receptor beta chains drawn from one sample of a study of T-cell memory formation after mild COVID-19. MiXCR was run by TCRdb on the 5' RACE reads, yielding one entry per CDR3 protein. The sample gives some 320,000 distinct CDR3 sequences, around 15% of which show up once; under 25% is in the top ten. Sequences were obtained from PBMCs or a T cell subset sorted from them (not recorded which). The receptor source for this set is a man aged 18 to 29 who had mild COVID-19 (a few samples of this study predate the infection). Cell type and time point are not known. Each CDR3 is given with its conserved first and last residue. D genes are given only for firm matches. Only some rows state a clone size, as once, few, many or a class for expanded clones.

TRBJ2-7,few,TRBV12-3/TRBV12-4,TRBD1,CASSLGMTGTGSYEQYF,TGTGCCAGCAGTTTGGGGATGACGGGGACAGGGTCCTACGAGCAGTACTTC
TRBJ2-1,many,TRBV7-2,.,CASSLQLQPEQFF,TGTGCCAGCAGCCTTCAACTGCAGCCTGAGCAGTTCTTC
TRBJ2-1,.,TRBV12-3/TRBV12-4,TRBD1,CASRGQGYNEQFF,TGTGCCAGCAGGGGACAGGGTTACAATGAGCAGTTCTTC
TRBJ1-1,many,TRBV7-2,.,CASSLANQGIDEAFF,TGTGCCAGCAGCTTAGCGAACCAGGGGATAGATGAAGCTTTCTTT
TRBJ1-2,few,TRBV20-1,.,CSASQGPGYGYTF,TGCAGTGCTAGTCAGGGGCCCGGCTATGGCTACACCTTC
TRBJ1-1,few,TRBV6-6,TRBD1,CASSYPGQGRSEAFF,TGTGCCAGCAGTTACCCGGGACAGGGGCGTTCTGAAGCTTTCTTT
TRBJ2-3,many,TRBV18,TRBD2,CASSPRLAGGTDTQYF,TGTGCCAGCTCACCACGGCTAGCGGGAGGCACAGATACGCAGTATTTT
TRBJ1-1,many,TRBV12-3/TRBV12-4,.,CASSLNRGTEAFF,TGTGCCAGCAGTTTAAATCGGGGCACTGAAGCTTTCTTT
TRBJ2-5,many,TRBV7-9,TRBD1,CASNAYGTGQETQYF,TGTGCCAGCAACGCTTACGGGACAGGGCAAGAGACCCAGTACTTC
TRBJ1-6,few,TRBV7-2,.,CASTDRFVSPLHF,TGTGCCAGCACCGACCGCTTTGTTTCACCCCTCCACTTT
TRBJ2-1,.,TRBV7-3,TRBD2,CASSLGAGGTGDEQFF,TGTGCCAGCAGCTTAGGAGCGGGGGGGACTGGTGATGAGCAGTTCTTC
TRBJ2-1,few,TRBV7-8,TRBD2,CASSLLGGYEQFF,TGTGCCAGCAGCTTATTGGGAGGGTATGAGCAGTTCTTC
TRBJ2-2,.,TRBV7-9,TRBD1,CASSSNRDRPGELFF,TGTGCCAGCAGCTCCAACCGGGACAGACCGGGGGAGCTGTTTTTT
TRBJ2-5,few,TRBV29-1,.,CSVAGRHVGTQYF,TGCAGCGTGGCGGGTCGACACGTAGGGACCCAGTACTTC
TRBJ1-1,many,TRBV6-5,.,CASSDGGFTEAFF,TGTGCCAGCAGTGATGGTGGGTTCACTGAAGCTTTCTTT
TRBJ1-1,many,TRBV5-1,.,CASSSTASNTEAFF,TGCGCCAGCAGCTCGACAGCGTCAAACACTGAAGCTTTCTTT
TRBJ2-1,.,TRBV7-9,TRBD1,CASSPGMRQGEFF,TGTGCCAGCAGCCCTGGAATGAGGCAGGGGGAGTTCTTC
TRBJ2-3,.,TRBV5-1,TRBD2,CASSLPTSAASTDTQYF,TGCGCCAGCAGCTTGCCTACTAGCGCGGCTAGCACAGATACGCAGTATTTT
TRBJ2-6,few,TRBV5-1,.,CASSLRVPVRGANVLTF,TGCGCCAGCAGCCTTCGGGTCCCTGTGAGGGGGGCCAACGTCCTGACTTTC
TRBJ1-4,.,TRBV19,.,CASSIGTAEKLFF,TGTGCCAGTAGTATAGGGACAGCTGAAAAACTGTTTTTT
TRBJ2-1,many,TRBV4-1,.,CASSQGWSSYNEQFF,TGCGCCAGCAGCCAGGGGTGGAGTTCCTACAATGAGCAGTTCTTC
TRBJ1-2,many,TRBV11-2,.,CASRPLTANYGYTF,TGTGCCAGCAGACCACTGACGGCTAACTATGGCTACACCTTC
TRBJ2-7,many,TRBV5-6,TRBD1,CASSRTGRSYEQYF,TGTGCCAGCAGCCGGACAGGGCGGTCCTACGAGCAGTACTTC
TRBJ1-4,.,TRBV7-2,TRBD1,CASSSRSGTGSEKLFF,TGTGCCAGCAGCTCGCGTTCCGGGACAGGATCCGAAAAACTGTTTTTT
TRBJ2-3,.,TRBV6-5,TRBD1,CASRPHRDRADTQYF,TGTGCCAGCAGACCGCACCGGGACAGAGCAGATACGCAGTATTTT
TRBJ2-7,few,TRBV29-1,.,CSVELSGFDEQYF,TGCAGCGTTGAATTGTCGGGATTCGACGAGCAGTACTTC
TRBJ2-5,.,TRBV4-3,TRBD1,CASSQEGTGGETQYF,TGCGCCAGCAGCCAAGAGGGGACAGGGGGAGAGACCCAGTACTTC
TRBJ1-1,few,TRBV7-2,TRBD1,CASSWAGQGTEAFF,TGTGCCAGCAGCTGGGCGGGACAGGGCACTGAAGCTTTCTTT
TRBJ2-5,many,TRBV20-1,.,CSARQDDQETQYF,TGCAGTGCTAGACAGGATGACCAAGAGACCCAGTACTTC
TRBJ1-1,few,TRBV27,.,CASSLSGSTTEAFF,TGTGCCAGCAGTTTATCTGGGAGCACCACTGAAGCTTTCTTT
TRBJ2-1,.,TRBV7-9,TRBD2,CASTPYGRENNEQFF,TGTGCCAGCACCCCCTATGGGAGGGAGAACAATGAGCAGTTCTTC
TRBJ2-5,few,TRBV12-3/TRBV12-4,.,CASSPWGSTQETQYF,TGTGCCAGCAGCCCCTGGGGCAGTACGCAAGAGACCCAGTACTTC
TRBJ1-4,.,TRBV7-3,.,CASSQSRARSRKEKLFF,TGTGCCAGCAGCCAATCACGAGCTAGGAGTCGTAAGGAAAAACTGTTTTTT
TRBJ2-3,many,TRBV7-8,TRBD2,CASSLGGDYRSATQYF,TGTGCCAGCAGCTTAGGGGGGGACTATCGCTCAGCTACGCAGTATTTT
TRBJ1-6,few,TRBV11-1,.,CASSIGRNLPLHF,TGTGCCAGCAGCATAGGACGGAATCTCCCCCTCCACTTT
TRBJ2-2,few,TRBV7-3,TRBD1,CASSPTGGVGELFF,TGTGCCAGCAGCCCCACAGGGGGAGTCGGGGAGCTGTTTTTT
TRBJ2-7,few,TRBV5-6,TRBD2,CASRRKSGGPYEQYF,TGTGCCAGCAGGCGTAAGAGCGGGGGGCCCTACGAGCAGTACTTC
TRBJ2-4,.,TRBV16,.,CASSQQVIAKNIQYF,TGTGCCAGCAGCCAACAAGTAATAGCCAAAAACATTCAGTACTTC
TRBJ2-6,.,TRBV4-3,.,CASGQNSGANVLTF,TGCGCCAGCGGACAGAACTCTGGGGCCAACGTCCTGACTTTC
TRBJ2-2,few,TRBV20-1,.,CSAPGRGNTGELFF,TGCAGTGCTCCCGGCAGGGGGAACACCGGGGAGCTGTTTTTT
TRBJ2-7,.,TRBV20-1,TRBD2,CSARIMGLAGYEQYF,TGCAGTGCTAGGATAATGGGACTAGCGGGGTACGAGCAGTACTTC
TRBJ1-5,.,TRBV6-2/TRBV6-3,.,CASMGSGARNQPQHF,TGTGCCAGCATGGGCAGCGGGGCCCGAAATCAGCCCCAGCATTTT
TRBJ2-7,many,TRBV24-1,.,CATSDLSYEQYF,TGTGCCACCAGTGATTTGAGCTACGAGCAGTACTTC
TRBJ2-3,.,TRBV7-3,TRBD2,CASSLTERGPPPDTQYF,TGTGCCAGCAGCTTAACGGAGCGGGGGCCCCCTCCAGATACGCAGTATTTT
TRBJ2-3,.,TRBV5-1,TRBD2,CASSETSGGGTQYF,TGCGCCAGCAGCGAGACTAGCGGGGGAGGCACGCAGTATTTT
TRBJ1-6,.,TRBV20-1,.,CSARDSHSSYNSPLHF,TGCAGTGCTAGAGATAGCCACAGTTCCTATAATTCACCCCTCCACTTT
TRBJ1-5,.,TRBV19,.,CASSIDPWTDQPQHF,TGTGCCAGTAGTATAGATCCCTGGACCGATCAGCCCCAGCATTTT
TRBJ2-2,.,TRBV10-3,TRBD2,CAISESSGGPIGELFF,TGTGCCATCAGTGAGTCGAGCGGGGGGCCGATCGGGGAGCTGTTTTTT
TRBJ2-3,.,TRBV6-4,TRBD1,CASSEGTGDTDTQYF,TGTGCCAGCAGTGAAGGGACAGGGGACACAGATACGCAGTATTTT
TRBJ1-2,.,TRBV14,.,CASSDHRNREDGYTF,TGTGCCAGCAGCGATCACCGAAATAGGGAGGATGGCTACACCTTC
TRBJ2-1,.,TRBV10-3,.,CAISGQGYNEQFF,TGTGCCATCAGTGGTCAGGGATACAATGAGCAGTTCTTC
TRBJ1-1,.,TRBV14,.,CASSDIFNTEAFF,TGTGCCAGCAGCGACATTTTTAACACTGAAGCTTTCTTT
TRBJ2-5,few,TRBV5-1,TRBD2,CASSPVVAGRWETQYF,TGCGCCAGCAGCCCGGTGGTAGCGGGCCGCTGGGAGACCCAGTACTTC
TRBJ2-7,few,TRBV29-1,.,CSVLPRGGYEQYF,TGCAGCGTCCTACCCAGGGGTGGGTACGAGCAGTACTTC
TRBJ1-1,.,TRBV5-1,.,CASSLGRSVFTEAFF,TGCGCCAGCAGCTTGGGTCGGAGCGTCTTCACTGAAGCTTTCTTT
TRBJ1-1,.,TRBV12-3/TRBV12-4,.,CASRAELAFF,TGTGCCAGCAGAGCCGAGCTCGCTTTCTTT
TRBJ2-7,few,TRBV4-3,.,CASSQDAGTYYEQYF,TGCGCCAGCAGCCAGGACGCCGGGACTTACTACGAGCAGTACTTC
TRBJ2-3,.,TRBV5-8,.,CAGGSGTDTQYF,TGTGCCGGGGGGAGCGGCACAGATACGCAGTATTTT
TRBJ2-7,.,TRBV4-1,.,CASSQVSSGDQYEQYF,TGCGCCAGCAGCCAAGTTTCATCAGGGGACCAGTACGAGCAGTACTTC
TRBJ1-2,.,TRBV6-6,.,CASSSSPGPQPGYTF,TGTGCCAGCAGTTCATCGCCCGGGCCCCAGCCGGGCTACACCTTC